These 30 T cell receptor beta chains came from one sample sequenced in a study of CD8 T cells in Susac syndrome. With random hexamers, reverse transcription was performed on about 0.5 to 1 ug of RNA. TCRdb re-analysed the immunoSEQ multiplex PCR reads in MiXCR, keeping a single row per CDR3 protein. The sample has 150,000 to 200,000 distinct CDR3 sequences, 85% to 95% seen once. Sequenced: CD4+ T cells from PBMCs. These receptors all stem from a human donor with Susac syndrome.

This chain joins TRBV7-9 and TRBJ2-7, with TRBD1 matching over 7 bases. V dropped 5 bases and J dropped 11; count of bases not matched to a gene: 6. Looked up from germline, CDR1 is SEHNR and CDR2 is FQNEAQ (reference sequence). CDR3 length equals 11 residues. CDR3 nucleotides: TGTGCCAGCAGCCTCGGACAGGTGGAGTACTTC. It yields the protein CASSLGQVEYF.

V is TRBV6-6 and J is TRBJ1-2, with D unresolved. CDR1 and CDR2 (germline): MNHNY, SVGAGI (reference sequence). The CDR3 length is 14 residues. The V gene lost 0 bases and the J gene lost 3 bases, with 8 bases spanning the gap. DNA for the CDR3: TGTGCCAGCAGTTACTCTGGCGACGACTATGGCTACACCTTC. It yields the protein CASSYSGDDYGYTF.

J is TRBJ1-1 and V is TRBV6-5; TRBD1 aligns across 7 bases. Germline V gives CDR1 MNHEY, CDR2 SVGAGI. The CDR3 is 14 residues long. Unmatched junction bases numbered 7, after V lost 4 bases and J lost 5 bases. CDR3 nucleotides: TGTGCCAGCAGTTTAGGGGGCCGAGGGACTGAAGCTTTCTTT. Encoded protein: CASSLGGRGTEAFF.

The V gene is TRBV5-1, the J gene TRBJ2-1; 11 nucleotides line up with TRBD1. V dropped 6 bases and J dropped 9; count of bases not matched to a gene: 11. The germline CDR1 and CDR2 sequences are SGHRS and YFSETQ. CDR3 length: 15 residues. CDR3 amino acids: CASTGGTGGIGEQFF. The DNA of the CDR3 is TGCGCCAGCACCGGAGGGACAGGGGGGATTGGTGAGCAGTTCTTC.

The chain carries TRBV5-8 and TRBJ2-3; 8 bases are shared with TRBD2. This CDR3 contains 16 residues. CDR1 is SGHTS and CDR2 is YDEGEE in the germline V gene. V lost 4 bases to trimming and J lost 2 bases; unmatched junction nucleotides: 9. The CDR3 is CASSPLSGDYTDTQYF. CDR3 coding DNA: TGTGCCAGCAGCCCCCTTAGCGGGGACTACACAGATACGCAGTATTTT.

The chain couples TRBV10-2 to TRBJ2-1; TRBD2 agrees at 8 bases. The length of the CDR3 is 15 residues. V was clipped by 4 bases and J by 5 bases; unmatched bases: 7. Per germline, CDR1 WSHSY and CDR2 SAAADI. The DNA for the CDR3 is TGCGCCAGCAGTGTGACGGGGGGGAACCACAATGAGCAGTTCTTC. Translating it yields CASSVTGGNHNEQFF.

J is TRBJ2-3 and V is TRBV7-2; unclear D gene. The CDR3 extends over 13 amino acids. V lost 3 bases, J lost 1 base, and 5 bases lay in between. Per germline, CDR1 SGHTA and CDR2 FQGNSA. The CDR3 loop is CASSFPGTDTQYF. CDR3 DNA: TGTGCCAGCAGCTTCCCCGGCACAGATACGCAGTATTTT.

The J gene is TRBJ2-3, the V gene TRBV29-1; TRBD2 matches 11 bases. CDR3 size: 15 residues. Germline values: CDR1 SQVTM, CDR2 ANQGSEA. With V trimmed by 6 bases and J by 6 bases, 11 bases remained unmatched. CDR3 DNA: TGCAGCGTGACCCCCACTAGCGGGGGATGGGATACGCAGTATTTT. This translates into CSVTPTSGGWDTQYF.

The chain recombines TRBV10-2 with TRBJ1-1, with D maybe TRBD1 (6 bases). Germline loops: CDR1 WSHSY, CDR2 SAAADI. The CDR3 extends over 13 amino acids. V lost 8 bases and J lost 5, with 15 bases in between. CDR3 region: CASRPEGGTEAFF. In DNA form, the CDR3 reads TGCGCCAGCCGCCCGGAGGGGGGGACTGAAGCTTTCTTT.

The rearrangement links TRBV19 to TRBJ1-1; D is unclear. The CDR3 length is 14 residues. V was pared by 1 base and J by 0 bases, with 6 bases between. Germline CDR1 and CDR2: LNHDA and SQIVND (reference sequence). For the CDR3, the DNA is TGTGCCAGTAGTATAGGTACCATGAACACTGAAGCTTTCTTT. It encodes CASSIGTMNTEAFF.

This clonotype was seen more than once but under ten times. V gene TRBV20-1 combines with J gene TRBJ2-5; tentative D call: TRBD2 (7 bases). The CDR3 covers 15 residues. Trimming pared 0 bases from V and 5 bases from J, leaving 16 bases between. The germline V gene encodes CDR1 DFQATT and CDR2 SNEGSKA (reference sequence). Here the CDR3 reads CSARDIRGGGETQYF. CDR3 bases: TGCAGTGCTAGAGATATTAGGGGGGGAGGGGAGACCCAGTACTTC.

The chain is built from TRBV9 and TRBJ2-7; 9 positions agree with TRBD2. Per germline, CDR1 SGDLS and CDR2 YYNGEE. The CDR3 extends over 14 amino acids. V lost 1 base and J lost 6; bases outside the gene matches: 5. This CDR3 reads CASSVSGGPSEQYF. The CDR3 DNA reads TGTGCCAGCAGCGTAAGCGGGGGGCCCTCCGAGCAGTACTTC.

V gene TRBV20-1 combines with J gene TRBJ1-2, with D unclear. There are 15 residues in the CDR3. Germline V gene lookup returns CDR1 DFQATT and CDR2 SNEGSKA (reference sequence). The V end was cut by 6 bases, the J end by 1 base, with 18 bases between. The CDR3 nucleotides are TGCAGTGCCAAAAGTATCGGACTAGATAACTATGGCTACACCTTC. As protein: CSAKSIGLDNYGYTF.

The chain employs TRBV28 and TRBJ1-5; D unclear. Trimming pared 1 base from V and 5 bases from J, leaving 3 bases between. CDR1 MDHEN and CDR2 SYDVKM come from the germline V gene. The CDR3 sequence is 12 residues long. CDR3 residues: CASSLLHQPQHF. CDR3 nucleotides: TGTGCCAGCAGTTTATTGCATCAGCCCCAGCATTTT.

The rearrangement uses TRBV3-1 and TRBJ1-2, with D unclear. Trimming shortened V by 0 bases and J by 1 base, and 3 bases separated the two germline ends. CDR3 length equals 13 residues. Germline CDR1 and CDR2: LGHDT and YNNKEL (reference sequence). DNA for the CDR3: TGTGCCAGCAGCCAAGAGGATAACTATGGCTACACCTTC. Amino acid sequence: CASSQEDNYGYTF.

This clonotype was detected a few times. The CDR3 DNA sequence: TGTGCCAGCAGTCGGGATCGAGAGACCCAGTACTTC. It translates to CASSRDRETQYF. The chain employs TRBV6-5 and TRBJ2-5; D possibly corresponds to TRBD2 (5 bases). The germline V gene encodes CDR1 MNHEY and CDR2 SVGAGI. The CDR3 spans 12 residues. Trimming cost V 5 bases and J 4 bases, with 8 bases left between them.

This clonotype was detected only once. This CDR3 is CAWRVAFAGANVLTF. DNA for the CDR3: TGTGCCTGGAGGGTCGCTTTTGCTGGGGCCAACGTCCTGACTTTC. The gene calls are TRBV30 and TRBJ2-6; unclear D gene. The ends were cut back, 3 bases at V and 2 bases at J, with 11 bases in the middle. This CDR3 spans 15 amino acids. Germline CDR1 GTSNPN, CDR2 SVGIG (reference sequence).

The CDR3 DNA reads as TGCGCCAGCAGCTTGGACAGGGTAAACTCACCCCTCCACTTT. It codes for CASSLDRVNSPLHF. The chain uses TRBV5-1 and TRBJ1-6; a possible D gene is TRBD1 (6 bases). The CDR3 totals 14 residues. Germline values: CDR1 SGHRS, CDR2 YFSETQ. V was clipped by 0 bases and J by 10 bases, with 11 bases between them. The full variable domain, rest sourced from reference TRBV5-1 and TRBJ1-6, is KAGVTQTPRYLIKTRGQQVTLSCSPISGHRSVSWYQQTPGQGLQFLFEYFSETQRNKGNFPGRFSGRQFSNSRSEMNVSTLELGDSALYLCASSLDRVNSPLHFGNGTRLTVT.

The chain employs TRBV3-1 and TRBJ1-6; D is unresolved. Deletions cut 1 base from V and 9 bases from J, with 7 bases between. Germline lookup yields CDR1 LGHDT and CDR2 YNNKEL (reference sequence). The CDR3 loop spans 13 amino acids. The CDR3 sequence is CASSQGPTSPLHF. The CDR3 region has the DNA TGTGCCAGCAGCCAAGGGCCGACTTCACCCCTCCACTTT.

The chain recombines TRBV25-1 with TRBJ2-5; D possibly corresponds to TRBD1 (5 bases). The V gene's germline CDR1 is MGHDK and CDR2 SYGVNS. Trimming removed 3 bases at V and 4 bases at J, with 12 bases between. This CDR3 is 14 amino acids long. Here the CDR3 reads CASSEAGYGETQYF. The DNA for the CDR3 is TGTGCCAGCAGTGAGGCAGGGTATGGAGAGACCCAGTACTTC.

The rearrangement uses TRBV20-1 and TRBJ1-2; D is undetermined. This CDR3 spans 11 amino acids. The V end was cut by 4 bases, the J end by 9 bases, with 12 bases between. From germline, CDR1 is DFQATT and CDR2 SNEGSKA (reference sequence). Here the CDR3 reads CSATARSRYTF. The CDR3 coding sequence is TGCAGTGCTACCGCCCGTTCGCGCTACACCTTC.

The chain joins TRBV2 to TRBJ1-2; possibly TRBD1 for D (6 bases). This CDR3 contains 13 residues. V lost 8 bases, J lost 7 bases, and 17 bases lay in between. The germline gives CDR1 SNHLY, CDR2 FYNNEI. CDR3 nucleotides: TGTGCCAGCGAGGGGGGACTCCCCTCTGGCTACACCTTC. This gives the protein CASEGGLPSGYTF.

The CDR3 region has the DNA TGTGCCACCAGCAGGCCCGGGACTAGCACCCCCGGGGAGCTGTTTTTT. Translation gives CATSRPGTSTPGELFF. The chain carries TRBV15 and TRBJ2-2; 9 bases are a match to TRBD2. The CDR3 spans 16 residues. Germline V gene data show CDR1 as LNHNV and CDR2 as YYDKDF (reference sequence). V dropped 3 bases and J dropped 6; count of bases not matched to a gene: 8.

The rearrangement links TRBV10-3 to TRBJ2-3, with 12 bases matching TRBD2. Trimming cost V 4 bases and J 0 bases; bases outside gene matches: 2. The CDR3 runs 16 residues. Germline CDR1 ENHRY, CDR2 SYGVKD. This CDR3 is CAISGTSGDSTDTQYF. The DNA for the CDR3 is TGTGCCATCAGTGGGACTAGCGGGGATAGCACAGATACGCAGTATTTT.

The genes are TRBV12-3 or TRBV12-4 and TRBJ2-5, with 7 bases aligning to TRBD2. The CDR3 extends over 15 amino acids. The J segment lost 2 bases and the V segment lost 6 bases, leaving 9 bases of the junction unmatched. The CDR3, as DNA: TGTGCCAGCAGCCCCTCGGGGGGAGGTCAAGAGACCCAGTACTTC. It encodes CASSPSGGGQETQYF.

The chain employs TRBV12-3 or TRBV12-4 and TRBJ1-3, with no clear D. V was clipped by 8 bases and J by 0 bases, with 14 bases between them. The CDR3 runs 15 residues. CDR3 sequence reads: CASRLLVDSGNTIYF. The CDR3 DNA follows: TGTGCCAGCCGACTCCTTGTGGACTCTGGAAACACCATATATTTT.

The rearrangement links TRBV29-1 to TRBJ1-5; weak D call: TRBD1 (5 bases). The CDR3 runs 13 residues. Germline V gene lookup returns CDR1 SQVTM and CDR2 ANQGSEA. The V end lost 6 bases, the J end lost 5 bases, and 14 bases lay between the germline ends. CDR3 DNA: TGCAGCGTCAAAATTCAGGGAGATCAGCCCCAGCATTTT. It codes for CSVKIQGDQPQHF.

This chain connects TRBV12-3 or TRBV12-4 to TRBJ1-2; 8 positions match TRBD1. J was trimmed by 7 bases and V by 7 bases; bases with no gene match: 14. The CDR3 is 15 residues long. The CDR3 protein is CASTTGAGGTGGYTF. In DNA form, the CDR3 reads TGTGCCAGCACCACCGGGGCAGGGGGCACGGGTGGCTACACCTTC.

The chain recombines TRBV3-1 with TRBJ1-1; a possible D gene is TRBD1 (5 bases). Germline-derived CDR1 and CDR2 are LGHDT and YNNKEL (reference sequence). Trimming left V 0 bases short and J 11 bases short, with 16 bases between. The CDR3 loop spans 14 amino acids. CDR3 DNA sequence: TGTGCCAGCAGCCAAGAAACCAGGGAGCGCGGTGCTTTCTTT. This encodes CASSQETRERGAFF. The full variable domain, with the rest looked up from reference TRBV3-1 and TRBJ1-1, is DTAVSQTPKYLVTQMGNDKSIKCEQNLGHDTMYWYKQDSKKFLKIMFSYNNKELIINETVPNRFSPKSPDKAHLNLHINSLELGDSAVYFCASSQETRERGAFFGQGTRLTVV.

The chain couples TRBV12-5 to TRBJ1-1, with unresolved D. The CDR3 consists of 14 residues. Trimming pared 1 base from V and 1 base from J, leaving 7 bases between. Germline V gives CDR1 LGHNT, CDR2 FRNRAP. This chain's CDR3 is CASGLDKGNTEAFF. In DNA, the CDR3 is TGTGCTAGTGGTTTGGACAAAGGGAACACTGAAGCTTTCTTT.